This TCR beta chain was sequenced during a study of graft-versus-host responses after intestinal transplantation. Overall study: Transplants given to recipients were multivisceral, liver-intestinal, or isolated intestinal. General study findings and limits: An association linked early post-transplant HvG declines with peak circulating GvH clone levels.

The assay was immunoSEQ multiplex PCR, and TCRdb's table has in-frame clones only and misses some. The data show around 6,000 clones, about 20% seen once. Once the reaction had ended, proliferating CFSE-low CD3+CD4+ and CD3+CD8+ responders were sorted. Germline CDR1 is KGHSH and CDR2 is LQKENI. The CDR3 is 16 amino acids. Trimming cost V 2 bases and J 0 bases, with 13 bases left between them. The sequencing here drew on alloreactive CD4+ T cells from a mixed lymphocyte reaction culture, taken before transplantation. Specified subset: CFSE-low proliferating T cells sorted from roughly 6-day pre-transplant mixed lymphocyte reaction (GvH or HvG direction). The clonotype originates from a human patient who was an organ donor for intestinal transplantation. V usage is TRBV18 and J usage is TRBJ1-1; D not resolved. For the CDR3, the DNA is TGTGCCAGCTCACCAAGGGCCAAGGGTCTGAACACTGAAGCTTTCTTT. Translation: CASSPRAKGLNTEAFF.